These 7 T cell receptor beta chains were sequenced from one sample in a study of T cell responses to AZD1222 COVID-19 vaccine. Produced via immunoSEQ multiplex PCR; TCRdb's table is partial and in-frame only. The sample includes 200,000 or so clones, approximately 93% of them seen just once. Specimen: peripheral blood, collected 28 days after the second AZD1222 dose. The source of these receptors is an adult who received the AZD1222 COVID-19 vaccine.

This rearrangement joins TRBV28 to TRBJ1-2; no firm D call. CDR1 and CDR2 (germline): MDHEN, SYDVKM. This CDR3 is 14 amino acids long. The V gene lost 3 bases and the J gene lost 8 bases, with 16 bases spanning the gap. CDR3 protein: CASSLEVEAKGYTF. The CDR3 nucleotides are TGTGCCAGCAGTTTGGAGGTGGAGGCTAAGGGCTACACCTTC.

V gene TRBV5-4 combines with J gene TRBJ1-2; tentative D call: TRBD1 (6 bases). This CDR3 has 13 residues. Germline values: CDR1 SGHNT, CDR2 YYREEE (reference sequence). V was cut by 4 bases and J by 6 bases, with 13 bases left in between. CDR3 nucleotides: TGTGCCAGCAGCGCGCAGGGGCAGGATGGCTACACCTTC. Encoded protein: CASSAQGQDGYTF.

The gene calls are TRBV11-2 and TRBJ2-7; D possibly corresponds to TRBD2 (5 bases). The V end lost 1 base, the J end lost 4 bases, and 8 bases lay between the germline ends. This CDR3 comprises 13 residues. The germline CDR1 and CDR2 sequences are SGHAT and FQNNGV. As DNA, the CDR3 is TGTGCCAGCAGCTTAGGAGGGTTGTACGAGCAGTACTTC. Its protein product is CASSLGGLYEQYF.

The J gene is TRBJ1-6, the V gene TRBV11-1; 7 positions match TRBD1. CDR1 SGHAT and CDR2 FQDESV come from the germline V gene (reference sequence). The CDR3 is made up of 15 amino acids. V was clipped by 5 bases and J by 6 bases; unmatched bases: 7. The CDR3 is CASSPRQGGNSPLHF. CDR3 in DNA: TGTGCCAGCAGCCCCCGACAGGGTGGTAATTCACCCCTCCACTTT.

The CDR3 region has the DNA TGTGCCAGCAGCGGACAGGCGATTGCTGAAGCTTTCTTT. Its translation: CASSGQAIAEAFF. The chain combines TRBV12-3 or TRBV12-4 with TRBJ1-1, with 7 bases identical to TRBD1. V trimming: 6 bases; J trimming: 6 bases; junction bases outside the gene matches: 7. The CDR3 is made up of 13 amino acids.

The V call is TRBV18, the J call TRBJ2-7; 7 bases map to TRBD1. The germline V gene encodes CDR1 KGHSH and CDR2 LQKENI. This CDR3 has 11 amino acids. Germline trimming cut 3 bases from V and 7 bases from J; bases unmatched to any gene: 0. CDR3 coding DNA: TGTGCCAGCTCACCGGACAGGGAGCAGTACTTC. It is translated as CASSPDREQYF. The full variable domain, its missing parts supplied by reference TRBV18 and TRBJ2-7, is NAGVMQNPRHLVRRRGQEARLRCSPMKGHSHVYWYRQLPEEGLKFMVYLQKENIIDESGMPKERFSAEFPKEGPSILRIQQVVRGDSAAYFCASSPDREQYFGPGTRLTVT.

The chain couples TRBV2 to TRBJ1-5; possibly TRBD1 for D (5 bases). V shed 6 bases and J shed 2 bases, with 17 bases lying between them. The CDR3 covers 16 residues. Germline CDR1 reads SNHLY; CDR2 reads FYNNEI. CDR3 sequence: CASRSTGTFRNQPQHF. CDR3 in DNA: TGTGCCAGCAGGAGTACAGGAACTTTTCGCAATCAGCCCCAGCATTTT.